These T cell receptor beta chains were read from a single sample in a study of T cell responses to AZD1222 COVID-19 vaccine. The table came from immunoSEQ multiplex PCR; TCRdb's copy has only in-frame clones and leaves some out. The sample holds approximately 190,000 clones, roughly 93% seen once. The material was peripheral blood, obtained on day 0 of AZD1222 vaccination. These receptors all stem from an adult in good health. Both conserved end residues are part of each CDR3. D genes are given only for firm matches. Expanded clones are given a class, and other clones once, few, many or no size at all.

length	V	J	D	size	CDR3	DNA
17	TRBV11-2	TRBJ2-2	TRBD2	-	CASSLDRGGGDTGELFF	TGTGCCAGCAGCTTAGATCGCGGGGGAGGGGACACCGGGGAGCTGTTTTTT
15	TRBV7-8	TRBJ1-5	TRBD1	-	CASSSERQGIGPQHF	TGTGCCAGCAGCTCAGAAAGACAGGGGATCGGCCCCCAGCATTTT
16	TRBV7-9	TRBJ1-1	-	-	CASSLAPRGRNTEAFF	TGTGCCAGCAGCTTAGCGCCTCGCGGACGTAACACTGAAGCTTTCTTT
15	TRBV29-1	TRBJ2-5	TRBD2	-	CSVVQSGGAGETQYF	TGCAGCGTTGTTCAGAGCGGGGGGGCCGGGGAGACCCAGTACTTC
15	TRBV29-1	TRBJ2-1	-	-	CSVADPPDRHNEQFF	TGCAGCGTGGCTGACCCCCCGGACAGACACAATGAGCAGTTCTTC
14	TRBV12-5	TRBJ2-7	-	-	CASGRDRLDYEQYF	TGTGCTAGTGGCCGAGACAGACTCGACTACGAGCAGTACTTC
16	TRBV11-2	TRBJ2-7	-	-	CASSLDLQGSRHEQYF	TGTGCCAGCAGCTTAGACCTCCAGGGCAGCCGCCACGAGCAGTACTTC
16	TRBV18	TRBJ2-4	-	-	CASSPGTGVAKNIQYF	TGTGCCAGCTCACCAGGAACCGGGGTAGCCAAAAACATTCAGTACTTC
16	TRBV6-5	TRBJ1-2	-	-	CASSYLLRGANYGYTF	TGTGCCAGCAGTTACCTTTTAAGGGGAGCTAACTATGGCTACACCTTC
11	TRBV18	TRBJ1-1	-	-	CASSPPGATFF	TGTGCCAGCTCACCACCGGGTGCAACTTTCTTT
14	TRBV6-1	TRBJ2-7	TRBD1	-	CASSEDGRGYEQYF	TGTGCCAGCAGTGAAGATGGCAGGGGGTACGAGCAGTACTTC
14	TRBV18	TRBJ1-6	-	-	CASSPPISNSPLHF	TGTGCCAGCTCACCACCAATATCGAATTCACCCCTCCACTTT
18	TRBV19	TRBJ2-3	TRBD1	-	CASSGAPGQGQTADTQYF	TGTGCCAGTAGTGGGGCTCCAGGACAGGGACAAACCGCGGATACGCAGTATTTT
14	TRBV11-2	TRBJ2-7	-	-	CASSLDTGRYEQYF	TGTGCCAGCAGCTTAGATACAGGGAGGTACGAGCAGTACTTC
15	TRBV19	TRBJ2-5	-	once	CASSIMGGQSETQYF	TGTGCCAGTAGTATTATGGGTGGGCAGTCAGAGACCCAGTACTTC
14	TRBV15	TRBJ1-6	-	-	CATSRDFLNSPLHF	TGTGCCACCAGCAGAGATTTCCTAAATTCACCCCTCCACTTT
15	TRBV5-4	TRBJ1-2	-	-	CASSSADRFGMGYTF	TGTGCCAGCAGCAGCGCCGACCGATTCGGGATGGGCTACACCTTC
17	TRBV9	TRBJ1-2	-	-	CASSVDPTGATLMGYTF	TGTGCCAGCAGCGTAGACCCTACCGGCGCTACGCTTATGGGCTACACCTTC